In this sample, the clone carrying this T cell receptor (beta chain) turned up many times. The antigen remains undetermined. This sample stems from a study of neurological immune-mediated disorders. General study results and limits: The greatest TCR clonal expansion appeared in HTLV-1-associated myelopathy and the smallest, falling below healthy controls, in multiple sclerosis.

Via MiXCR, TCRdb re-called the 5' RACE reads, giving one row per CDR3 protein. The table records 55,000 to 75,000 distinct CDR3 sequences, under 3% of them present only once. The sequencing input was PBMCs. The clonotype was recovered from a man aged 50 to 59 with multiple sclerosis.

The DNA for the CDR3 is TGTGCCAGCAGTGACTACGAGCAGTACTTC. This gives the protein CASSDYEQYF. V is TRBV6-1 and J is TRBJ2-7; D is unresolved. Germline V gene data show CDR1 as MNHNS and CDR2 as SASEGT. Deletions cut 3 bases from V and 3 bases from J, with 0 bases between. The CDR3 contains 10 residues.